These 22 T cell receptor beta chains share one sample of origin, sequenced in a study of blood T cell repertoires in COVID-19. Here immunoSEQ multiplex PCR was the method, and the copy in TCRdb shows in-frame clones only, minus some. The sample includes 250,000 to 300,000 clones, 80% to 90% of them seen just once. Sequences were obtained from PBMCs or T cells enriched from blood (not recorded which). These receptors originate from a woman aged 45-65 years who had recovered from COVID-19.

The chain employs TRBV10-1 and TRBJ2-5; 7 bases map to TRBD2. Germline-derived CDR1 and CDR2 are WNHNN and SYGVQD (reference sequence). The J segment lost 5 bases and the V segment lost 5 bases, leaving 20 bases of the junction unmatched. The CDR3 runs to 18 residues. For the CDR3, the DNA is TGCGCCAGCAGTAAAGCTGGGGCGGGAGTTTTCCCTCGGGAGACCCAGTACTTC. The encoded protein is CASSKAGAGVFPRETQYF.

This chain joins TRBV5-4 and TRBJ1-6; D gene uncertain. Germline lookup yields CDR1 SGHNT and CDR2 YYREEE (reference sequence). V lost 0 bases and J lost 6, with 10 bases in between. The CDR3 is 15 amino acids. CDR3 sequence (DNA): TGTGCCAGCAGCTTGGTCTCAGATTTTAATTCACCCCTCCACTTT. Translation: CASSLVSDFNSPLHF.

This sequence joins TRBV5-1 and TRBJ2-5; D uncertain. CDR1 is SGHRS, CDR2 YFSETQ, per germline. Trimming took off 5 bases at V and 5 bases at J, with 10 bases between the two ends. The CDR3 extends over 12 amino acids. In DNA, the CDR3 is TGCGCCAGCAGTGAGGAGAGGGAGACCCAGTACTTC. This sequence encodes CASSEERETQYF. Variable domain in full (rest from reference TRBV5-1 and TRBJ2-5): KAGVTQTPRYLIKTRGQQVTLSCSPISGHRSVSWYQQTPGQGLQFLFEYFSETQRNKGNFPGRFSGRQFSNSRSEMNVSTLELGDSALYLCASSEERETQYFGPGTRLLVL.

Notes on this clone: Other DNA sequences in this specimen translate into the identical CDR3. This chain connects TRBV9 to TRBJ1-6; D might be TRBD1 (6 bases). Deletions cut 2 bases from V and 0 bases from J, with 6 bases between. The germline V gene encodes CDR1 SGDLS and CDR2 YYNGEE. This CDR3 contains 15 residues. CDR3 amino acids: CASSVDSSYNSPLHF. As DNA, the CDR3 is TGTGCCAGCAGCGTGGACAGCTCCTATAATTCACCCCTCCACTTT.

The rearrangement links TRBV5-1 to TRBJ2-7; 10 bases align to TRBD2. The germline CDR1 and CDR2 sequences are SGHRS and YFSETQ. Trimming removed 1 base from V and 2 bases from J; junction bases left unmatched: 3. This CDR3 has 15 amino acids. CDR3 loop: CASSLSSGRTYEQYF. The CDR3 bases are TGCGCCAGCAGCTTGAGTAGCGGGAGGACCTACGAGCAGTACTTC.

This chain links TRBV28 with TRBJ2-3; TRBD1 matches 7 bases. This CDR3 comprises 15 residues. The V gene end was trimmed by 4 bases and the J gene end by 0 bases; junction bases not matched to a gene: 4. The germline gives CDR1 MDHEN, CDR2 SYDVKM. The CDR3 spells CASSSYRGSTDTQYF. CDR3 in DNA: TGTGCCAGCAGTTCTTACAGGGGTAGCACAGATACGCAGTATTTT. Drawing the rest from reference TRBV28 and TRBJ2-3, the complete variable domain is DVKVTQSSRYLVKRTGEKVFLECVQDMDHENMFWYRQDPGLGLRLIYFSYDVKMKEKGDIPEGYSVSREKKERFSLILESASTNQTSMYLCASSSYRGSTDTQYFGPGTRLTVL.

V usage is TRBV7-9 and J usage is TRBJ1-4; 9 bases align to TRBD1. V gave up 4 bases and J gave up 3 bases; unmatched junction bases: 15. Germline V lookup: CDR1 SEHNR, CDR2 FQNEAQ (reference sequence). The CDR3 has 19 residues. Here the CDR3 reads CASSYPPTGGESANEKLFF. CDR3 DNA: TGTGCCAGCAGCTACCCCCCGACAGGGGGTGAATCGGCTAATGAAAAACTGTTTTTT. Full variable domain (rest looked up from reference TRBV7-9 and TRBJ1-4): DTGVSQNPRHKITKRGQNVTFRCDPISEHNRLYWYRQTLGQGPEFLTYFQNEAQLEKSRLLSDRFSAERPKGSFSTLEIQRTEQGDSAMYLCASSYPPTGGESANEKLFFGSGTQLSVL.

Only one count was recorded for this clone. The chain uses TRBV7-2 and TRBJ1-2; 8 positions agree with TRBD1. V was pared by 5 bases and J by 6 bases, with 8 bases of the junction left unmatched. Germline V gene lookup returns CDR1 SGHTA and CDR2 FQGNSA. The CDR3 extends over 14 amino acids. The chain's CDR3 is CASSHPTGVDGYTF. In DNA form, the CDR3 reads TGTGCCAGCAGCCACCCGACAGGGGTTGATGGCTACACCTTC.

The chain uses TRBV4-2 and TRBJ2-1; no definite D call. CDR1 LGHNA and CDR2 YNFKEQ come from the germline V gene. V gave up 0 bases and J gave up 6 bases, with 12 bases separating them. The CDR3 is 15 amino acids. CDR3 region: CASSQDWAGGNEQFF. Here the CDR3 DNA reads TGTGCCAGCAGCCAAGATTGGGCAGGTGGCAATGAGCAGTTCTTC.

The gene calls are TRBV5-6 and TRBJ2-7; D uncertain. The CDR3 loop spans 13 amino acids. Germline V gives CDR1 SGHDT, CDR2 YYEEEE. Trimming removed 0 bases from V and 0 bases from J, with 4 bases in between. As DNA, the CDR3 is TGTGCCAGCAGCTTGGACTTCTCCTACGAGCAGTACTTC. It encodes CASSLDFSYEQYF.

This clone occurred a few times. The V call is TRBV5-1, the J call TRBJ2-5; D call uncertain. The V gene lost 5 bases and the J gene lost 1 base, with 12 bases spanning the gap. Germline CDR1 SGHRS, CDR2 YFSETQ. The CDR3 length is 14 residues. DNA of the CDR3: TGCGCCAGCAGTCAGACACAAATCCAAGAGACCCAGTACTTC. It translates to CASSQTQIQETQYF.

V and J are TRBV7-9 and TRBJ1-1; D possibly corresponds to TRBD1 (6 bases). There are 15 residues in the CDR3. Germline V gene data show CDR1 as SEHNR and CDR2 as FQNEAQ (reference sequence). The V and J ends lost 6 bases and 4 bases respectively, with 18 bases between them. The CDR3 protein is CASRHFDRPPTEAFF. In nucleotides, the CDR3 is TGTGCCAGCAGACACTTTGACAGGCCACCCACTGAAGCTTTCTTT.

This clone appeared a few times. The rearrangement links TRBV5-1 to TRBJ2-1; D not certain. Per germline, CDR1 SGHRS and CDR2 YFSETQ. The CDR3 runs 16 residues. V was trimmed by 5 bases and J by 1 base, leaving 16 bases between them. DNA for the CDR3: TGCGCCAGCAGAGTCTTGGCGGTCGGGTCCTACAATGAGCAGTTCTTC. Residues: CASRVLAVGSYNEQFF.

Only one count was recorded for this clone. V gene TRBV19 combines with J gene TRBJ2-7; 10 bases line up with TRBD2. The J segment lost 5 bases and the V segment lost 3 bases, leaving 1 base of the junction unmatched. The CDR3 covers 13 residues. Germline values: CDR1 LNHDA, CDR2 SQIVND (reference sequence). For the CDR3, the DNA is TGTGCCAGTAGTATGGGGACTAGCGACGAGCAGTACTTC. The encoded protein is CASSMGTSDEQYF.

This clone was seen just once. This chain connects TRBV19 to TRBJ1-1; unclear D gene. The CDR3 loop spans 14 amino acids. Trimming cost V 3 bases and J 1 base, with 9 bases left between them. Germline V gene sequence: CDR1 LNHDA, CDR2 SQIVND (reference sequence). The CDR3 loop reads CASSIPYGNTEAFF. The CDR3 nucleotides read TGTGCCAGTAGTATTCCTTACGGGAACACTGAAGCTTTCTTT.

This clone was seen ten or more times. The DNA of the CDR3 is TGTGCCAGCAGTACAGGGGCCTACAATGAGCAGTTCTTC. Its protein is CASSTGAYNEQFF. This chain connects TRBV28 to TRBJ2-1; 7 bases line up with TRBD1. Germline V lookup: CDR1 MDHEN, CDR2 SYDVKM. The CDR3 consists of 13 residues. V dropped 5 bases and J dropped 2; count of bases not matched to a gene: 0.

The chain uses TRBV5-4 and TRBJ1-1; 8 nucleotides align to TRBD1. The germline CDR1 and CDR2 sequences are SGHNT and YYREEE (reference sequence). The CDR3 has 16 residues. V was pared by 7 bases and J by 4 bases, with 15 bases of the junction left unmatched. This chain's CDR3 is CASLPAPDRGGTEAFF. The CDR3 nucleotides read TGTGCCAGCCTACCTGCCCCCGACAGGGGAGGCACTGAAGCTTTCTTT.

The rearrangement uses TRBV10-2 and TRBJ1-6; possibly TRBD1 for D (5 bases). The CDR3 loop spans 15 amino acids. Trimming removed 10 bases at V and 0 bases at J, with 13 bases between. CDR1 and CDR2 (germline): WSHSY, SAAADI. CDR3 sequence (DNA): TGCGCCACCATAGGGGCGAGCTCCTATAATTCACCCCTCCACTTT. Its translation is CATIGASSYNSPLHF.

The chain combines TRBV28 with TRBJ2-7; 10 bases line up with TRBD2. Germline V gene data show CDR1 as MDHEN and CDR2 as SYDVKM. The CDR3 contains 16 residues. V shed 5 bases, J shed 7 bases, and the junction held 14 bases outside the gene matches. The CDR3 loop reads CASSPLLAGVSREQYF. The DNA of the CDR3 is TGTGCCAGCAGTCCTCTGCTAGCGGGAGTATCGCGGGAGCAGTACTTC.

The chain is built from TRBV9 and TRBJ1-3, with TRBD1 matching over 8 bases. CDR1 and CDR2 (germline): SGDLS, YYNGEE. The CDR3 loop spans 16 amino acids. V lost 2 bases to trimming and J lost 0 bases; unmatched junction nucleotides: 4. CDR3 in amino acids: CASSVHDRGSGNTIYF. For the CDR3, the DNA is TGTGCCAGCAGCGTCCACGACAGGGGCTCTGGAAACACCATATATTTT.

The V call is TRBV5-1, the J call TRBJ2-2; 7 bases map to TRBD1. Germline V CDR1 and CDR2: SGHRS, YFSETQ. J gave up 6 bases and V 4 bases, and 12 bases lay outside the gene matches. CDR3 length: 16 residues. CDR3 nucleotide sequence: TGCGCCAGCAGCAACCGGGACAGCACTGCCGCCGGGGAGCTGTTTTTT. Its translation: CASSNRDSTAAGELFF.

The CDR3 region has the DNA TGTGCCAGCAGCCACAGCTACAGATCAAACACTGAAGCTTTCTTT. Encoded protein: CASSHSYRSNTEAFF. The chain has TRBV3-1 (or the pseudogene TRBV3-2) and TRBJ1-1, with D hard to call. The V end lost 3 bases, the J end lost 2 bases, and 13 bases lay between the germline ends. CDR1 LGHDT and CDR2 YNNKEL come from the germline V gene (reference sequence). CDR3 length equals 15 residues.